These 25 T cell receptor beta chains were all obtained from the same sample, sequenced in a study of T cells in Graves' hyperthyroidism and ophthalmopathy (dated by TCRdb to about 2019). The library was produced with multiplex PCR. The sequencing machine was an Illumina HiSeq 2000. The TCR beta CDR3 regions were amplified from the RNA transcripts. For the first round of RT-PCR on the TCR CDR3, the HTBI primer set was used together with the Qiagen OneStep RT-PCR kit. The raw public data were reprocessed by TCRdb itself: fastp quality trimming at Q25, MiXCR clonotype calling, in-frame beta chains only. Rows are combined by CDR3 protein, so each entry shows the most common genes and DNA. Recorded for this sample are around 660,000 distinct CDR3 sequences; roughly 45% of them occurred a single time. Of the sample, less than 9.5% is held by the ten largest clones. Source material: peripheral blood or thyroid tissue (not recorded which). The receptors stem from an adult man with Graves' disease, either hyperthyroidism or ophthalmopathy (not recorded which).

The CDR3 sequence is CASSIRGTGAEAFF. The DNA for the CDR3 is TGTGCCAGTAGTATACGAGGGACAGGCGCTGAAGCTTTCTTT. This chain connects TRBV19 to TRBJ1-1, with 8 bases fitting TRBD1. The germline gives CDR1 LNHDA, CDR2 SQIVND (reference sequence). This CDR3 has 14 residues. J lost 6 bases, V lost 2 bases, and 5 bases had no gene match.

The V gene is TRBV29-1, the J gene TRBJ1-3, with a tentative D call TRBD1 (5 bases). Germline V lookup: CDR1 SQVTM, CDR2 ANQGSEA. The CDR3 sequence is 12 residues long. V was cut by 8 bases and J by 3 bases, with 11 bases left in between. CDR3 DNA: TGCAGCTTTCGCCAGGGTGGAAACACCATATATTTT. Amino acid sequence: CSFRQGGNTIYF.

The chain links TRBV20-1 to TRBJ1-1; 8 bases fit TRBD1. This CDR3 region has 14 residues. CDR1 is DFQATT, CDR2 SNEGSKA, per germline (reference sequence). V lost 2 bases and J lost 1; bases outside the gene matches: 3. The CDR3 sequence is CSARIGTGNTEAFF. As DNA, the CDR3 is TGCAGTGCTAGAATAGGGACAGGGAACACTGAAGCTTTCTTT.

The rearrangement uses TRBV29-1 and TRBJ1-2; D ambiguous. Germline V gene sequence: CDR1 SQVTM, CDR2 ANQGSEA. This CDR3 is 14 amino acids long. The ends were cut back, 0 bases at V and 5 bases at J, with 13 bases in the middle. The CDR3 bases are TGCAGCGTTGAAGATGGCAGTGGGTTATATGGCTACACCTTC. Translating it yields CSVEDGSGLYGYTF. Drawing the rest from reference TRBV29-1 and TRBJ1-2, the complete variable domain is SAVISQKPSRDICQRGTSLTIQCQVDSQVTMMFWYRQQPGQSLTLIATANQGSEATYESGFVIDKFPISRPNLTFSTLTVSNMSPEDSSIYLCSVEDGSGLYGYTFGSGTRLTVV.

This sequence joins TRBV15 and TRBJ2-5; 9 bases match TRBD2. CDR1 is LNHNV and CDR2 is YYDKDF in the germline V gene (reference sequence). After removal of 1 base from V and 5 bases from J, the junction contained 2 bases not matched to a gene. This CDR3 has 14 residues. The CDR3 DNA follows: TGTGCCACCAGCAGAGTGGCGGGAGGGGAGACCCAGTACTTC. Amino acids: CATSRVAGGETQYF.

V and J are TRBV29-1 and TRBJ1-3; 7 bases are a match to TRBD1. The CDR3 has 13 amino acids. The junction had 6 bases not matched to a gene; V was cut back by 7 bases and J by 3 bases. Germline CDR1 is SQVTM and CDR2 is ANQGSEA. CDR3 amino acids: CSAMTGFGNTIYF. CDR3 coding DNA: TGCAGCGCCATGACAGGGTTTGGAAACACCATATATTTT. Filled out from reference TRBV29-1 and TRBJ1-3, the complete variable domain reads SAVISQKPSRDICQRGTSLTIQCQVDSQVTMMFWYRQQPGQSLTLIATANQGSEATYESGFVIDKFPISRPNLTFSTLTVSNMSPEDSSIYLCSAMTGFGNTIYFGEGSWLTVV.

The chain combines TRBV7-2 with TRBJ2-7, with D possibly TRBD1 on 6 matching bases. This CDR3 is 13 amino acids long. V was shortened by 5 bases and J by 9 bases, with 17 bases between the two germline ends. Germline V lookup: CDR1 SGHTA, CDR2 FQGNSA. The CDR3 coding sequence is TGTGCCAGCAGCCGACAGGCGAACACCGCGCAGTACTTC. It translates to CASSRQANTAQYF.

The genes are TRBV7-2 and TRBJ2-7; 7 bases align to TRBD2. From germline, CDR1 is SGHTA and CDR2 FQGNSA. The ends lost 1 base at V and 2 bases at J; junction bases unmatched: 11. This CDR3 is 17 amino acids long. The CDR3 DNA follows: TGTGCCAGCAGCTTAGATGTGGGGGGAGGGAGGGCCTACGAGCAGTACTTC. As protein: CASSLDVGGGRAYEQYF.

This clonotype was recorded at least ten times. V is TRBV6-5 and J is TRBJ1-6; D remains unclear. Germline V gene sequence: CDR1 MNHEY, CDR2 SVGAGI. Trimming removed 6 bases from V and 10 bases from J, with 19 bases in between. The CDR3 totals 15 residues. CDR3 in DNA: TGTGCCAGCAGCCTGGGGTCCGGGGATGGATCACCCCTCCACTTT. This translates into CASSLGSGDGSPLHF.

The genes are TRBV25-1 and TRBJ1-4; D is unresolved. Germline CDR1 is MGHDK and CDR2 is SYGVNS. This CDR3 spans 13 amino acids. CDR3 bases: TGTGCTCCTGAGACGGGTACTGGGGAAAAACTGTTTTTT. This encodes CAPETGTGEKLFF.

This clonotype was recorded at least ten times. V gene TRBV24-1 combines with J gene TRBJ1-2; TRBD1 is a possible D gene (6 bases). The length of the CDR3 is 12 residues. CDR1 is KGHDR, CDR2 SFDVKD, per germline. Deletions cut 4 bases from V and 5 bases from J, with 7 bases between. The CDR3 protein is CATSEQGYGYTF. CDR3 nucleotide sequence: TGTGCCACCAGTGAACAGGGTTATGGCTACACCTTC.

For the CDR3, the DNA is TGTGCCAGCAGCTTGGGGGTTGGACAGGGCTCGAATCAGCCCCAGCATTTT. It codes for CASSLGVGQGSNQPQHF. The V and J genes are TRBV5-4 and TRBJ1-5; TRBD1 aligns across 8 bases. Germline values: CDR1 SGHNT, CDR2 YYREEE (reference sequence). The ends lost 0 bases at V and 4 bases at J; junction bases unmatched: 9. The CDR3 consists of 17 residues. Looking up the rest from reference TRBV5-4 and TRBJ1-5 gives the full variable domain: ETGVTQSPTHLIKTRGQQVTLRCSSQSGHNTVSWYQQALGQGPQFIFQYYREEENGRGNFPPRFSGLQFPNYSSELNVNALELDDSALYLCASSLGVGQGSNQPQHFGDGTRLSIL.

This clonotype was observed a few times. The chain carries TRBV9 and TRBJ1-6, with 10 bases lining up with TRBD1. From germline, CDR1 is SGDLS and CDR2 YYNGEE. The V gene end was trimmed by 3 bases and the J gene end by 7 bases; junction bases not matched to a gene: 4. The CDR3 is 15 residues long. CDR3 in DNA: TGTGCCAGCAGCGCGACAGGGGGCTCAAATTCACCCCTCCACTTT. Encoded protein: CASSATGGSNSPLHF.

For this clonotype: This may come from a read error, since a much larger clone is one base off. The chain combines TRBV2 with TRBJ1-4, with a tentative D call TRBD1 (6 bases). Germline V gene data show CDR1 as SNHLY and CDR2 as FYNNEI. The CDR3 runs to 16 residues. Between the trimmed V and J ends, which lost 7 bases and 8 bases, there was a span of 23 bases. Here the CDR3 reads CASMARSDAGGEKLFF. The CDR3 region has the DNA TGTGCCAGCATGGCTCGTTCAGACGCGGGGGGCGAAAAACTGTTTTTT.

The genes are TRBV6-5 and TRBJ1-1; D gene ambiguous. V was clipped by 6 bases and J by 1 base, with 6 bases between them. In germline, CDR1 is MNHEY, CDR2 SVGAGI. The CDR3 has 12 residues. CDR3 DNA: TGTGCCAGCAGCATGAGGAACACTGAAGCTTTCTTT. This codes for CASSMRNTEAFF.

This clonotype was recorded a few times. This CDR3 reads CASWRGRDTEAFF. Written as DNA, the CDR3 is TGTGCCAGCTGGCGGGGCAGGGACACTGAAGCTTTCTTT. The chain joins TRBV25-1 to TRBJ1-1, with D possibly TRBD1 on 5 matching bases. V shed 8 bases and J shed 3 bases, with 13 bases lying between them. CDR1 and CDR2 (germline): MGHDK, SYGVNS. This CDR3 region has 13 residues.

This clonotype was counted many times. This sequence joins TRBV2 and TRBJ1-5, with 8 bases aligning to TRBD1. The CDR3 consists of 15 residues. Per the germline V gene, CDR1 is SNHLY and CDR2 is FYNNEI. The junction had 6 bases not matched to a gene; V was cut back by 4 bases and J by 4 bases. CDR3 bases: TGTGCCAGCAGTGGGACAGGGTGGGCGAATCAGCCCCAGCATTTT. Its protein product is CASSGTGWANQPQHF.

The CDR3 DNA reads TGTGCCAGCAGGAGCGGGGGCAGGTACGAGCAGTACTTC. It yields the protein CASRSGGRYEQYF. The chain joins TRBV6-5 to TRBJ2-7; 8 bases match TRBD2. V lost 6 bases, J lost 4 bases, and 5 bases stayed unmatched. Germline-derived CDR1 and CDR2 are MNHEY and SVGAGI. The CDR3 is 13 residues long.

As regards this clonotype: A much more abundant neighbour one base away suggests this may be a read error. The gene calls are TRBV7-8 and TRBJ1-1, with 7 bases lining up with TRBD1. Germline V lookup: CDR1 SGHVS, CDR2 FQNEAQ. The CDR3 covers 14 residues. This CDR3 reads CASGLGPGGTEAFF. The CDR3 DNA follows: TGTGCCAGCGGCTTAGGCCCAGGGGGCACTGAAGCTTTCTTT. Drawing the rest from reference TRBV7-8 and TRBJ1-1, the complete variable domain is GAGVSQSPRYKVAKRGQDVALRCDPISGHVSLFWYQQALGQGPEFLTYFQNEAQLDKSGLPSDRFFAERPEGSVSTLKIQRTQQEDSAVYLCASGLGPGGTEAFFGQGTRLTVV.

Only a few counts were recorded for this clonotype. The chain recombines TRBV2 with TRBJ2-5; TRBD2 might be the D (5 bases). The germline V gene has CDR1 SNHLY and CDR2 FYNNEI. This CDR3 region has 13 residues. The V end was cut by 8 bases, the J end by 13 bases, with 23 bases between. The CDR3 DNA reads TGTGCCAGCTCACCACCTAGCACGCGACTGGTGTACTTC. Its translation: CASSPPSTRLVYF.

The rearrangement joins TRBV6-9 to TRBJ1-2; D not certain. The CDR3 length is 13 residues. CDR1 is MNHGY and CDR2 is SVAAGI in the germline V gene. The V gene lost 5 bases and the J gene lost 4 bases, with 11 bases spanning the gap. CDR3 sequence: CASSPFDGYGYTF. The DNA for the CDR3 is TGTGCCAGCAGTCCATTCGACGGCTATGGCTACACCTTC.

This clonotype has just one count. The chain joins TRBV2 to TRBJ1-2, with a tentative D call TRBD1 (5 bases). Germline CDR1 reads SNHLY; CDR2 reads FYNNEI. This CDR3 spans 16 amino acids. Trimming shortened V by 4 bases and J by 0 bases, and 15 bases separated the two germline ends. CDR3 nucleotide sequence: TGTGCCAGCAGTGGGGGCCCGACAGACACTAACTATGGCTACACCTTC. This sequence encodes CASSGGPTDTNYGYTF.

V is TRBV29-1 and J is TRBJ1-2, with 7 bases aligning to TRBD1. The ends lost 8 bases at V and 8 bases at J; junction bases unmatched: 11. Germline V gene data show CDR1 as SQVTM and CDR2 as ANQGSEA. The CDR3 runs to 12 residues. The CDR3 DNA reads TGCAGCTTGGGCAGGGGGTCGGACGGCTACACCTTC. Its translation is CSLGRGSDGYTF.

CDR3 amino acids: CSVEGTGVNEKLFF. The CDR3 DNA reads as TGCAGCGTTGAGGGGACAGGGGTTAATGAAAAACTGTTTTTT. The chain couples TRBV29-1 to TRBJ1-4; 10 bases align to TRBD1. This CDR3 is built from 14 residues. The trim removed 3 bases at V and 4 bases at J, leaving 2 bases unmatched. From germline, CDR1 is SQVTM and CDR2 ANQGSEA. Together with reference TRBV29-1 and TRBJ1-4, the CDR3 gives the full variable domain: SAVISQKPSRDICQRGTSLTIQCQVDSQVTMMFWYRQQPGQSLTLIATANQGSEATYESGFVIDKFPISRPNLTFSTLTVSNMSPEDSSIYLCSVEGTGVNEKLFFGSGTQLSVL.

This clonotype was counted between two and nine times. The chain links TRBV6-9 to TRBJ1-1, with D tentatively TRBD1 (6 bases). V lost 11 bases to trimming and J lost 1 base, with 14 bases between them. This CDR3 spans 13 amino acids. Germline CDR1 MNHGY, CDR2 SVAAGI. The DNA of the CDR3 is TGTGCCCGGAGGACAGTCAGGAACACTGAAGCTTTCTTT. Protein product: CARRTVRNTEAFF.